Listed below are T cell receptor beta chains from one sample, sequenced in a study of T-cell memory formation after mild COVID-19. TCRdb reprocessed the 5' RACE reads via MiXCR and lists one record per CDR3 protein. The data contain roughly 240,000 distinct CDR3 sequences, 15% of them singletons. Sequences were obtained from PBMCs or a T cell subset sorted from them (not recorded which). These receptors originate from an adult woman who had mild COVID-19 (a few samples of this study predate the infection). Cell type and time point are not known. CDR3s include the opening cysteine and the closing phenylalanine or tryptophan. The order of the fields is V gene, J gene, D gene, CDR3 protein. D genes are given only for firm matches.

TRBV10-3,TRBJ1-4,-,CAIQRQPREKLFF
TRBV12-3/TRBV12-4,TRBJ1-1,-,CASSSDSGPTEAFF
TRBV5-1,TRBJ2-1,-,CASSSGDSYNEQFF
TRBV5-6,TRBJ2-5,-,CASSLQGQETQYF
TRBV12-3/TRBV12-4,TRBJ2-7,TRBD2,CASSLLAGEDEQYF
TRBV20-1,TRBJ2-1,-,CSARGTLAGEQFF
TRBV20-1,TRBJ2-3,TRBD2,CSARPSGEGRDTQYF
TRBV7-2,TRBJ2-3,-,CASSFSESTDTQYF
TRBV6-5,TRBJ1-2,TRBD1,CASSRTGTATSDYYGYTF
TRBV5-5,TRBJ1-3,-,CASSQTDGSGNTIYF
TRBV12-3/TRBV12-4,TRBJ2-7,TRBD2,CASSPRLAGRYEQYF
TRBV24-1,TRBJ2-3,-,CATSDNTRRTDTQYF
TRBV19,TRBJ1-6,-,CASSIQNSPLHF
TRBV6-1,TRBJ1-2,-,CASSREPSSSYGYTF
TRBV29-1,TRBJ2-5,-,CSVALGQETQYF
TRBV27,TRBJ2-7,-,CASSLKPHISYEQYF